This T cell receptor beta chain was retrieved from a study of shared clonotypes between healthy human individuals. TCRdb's table, derived via immunoSEQ multiplex PCR, lists solely in-frame clones and lacks some. The profile shows 850,000 to 1,200,000 clones, about 80% of them singletons. The V and J ends lost 0 bases and 4 bases respectively, with 11 bases between them. Germline values: CDR1 SGDLS, CDR2 YYNGEE. This CDR3 is built from 15 residues. Sequences were obtained from memory CD4+ T cells sorted from blood. Noted subset: CD45RA-negative fraction. This rearrangement joins TRBV9 to TRBJ2-1; D remains unclear. The sequence came from a young man in good health. Here the CDR3 DNA reads TGTGCCAGCAGCGTAGGGGGTGACTGGTACAATGAGCAGTTCTTC. This translates into CASSVGGDWYNEQFF.